The TCR beta chain under discussion was sequenced for a study of blood T cell repertoires in COVID-19. As for the study in general: Sample material is recorded as cDNA or gDNA derived from T cells, B-cell-depleted T cells, or PBMCs.

Methods used by the authors: Nucleated cell counts were estimated from reference gene primer amplification. The table came from immunoSEQ multiplex PCR; TCRdb's copy has only in-frame clones and leaves some out. V and J calls plus clone size are reproduced from that table; the DNA served to infer D and trimming. The table lists around 94,000 clones, around 80% of them singletons. Trimming removed 3 bases from V and 8 bases from J; junction bases left unmatched: 5. This CDR3 spans 12 amino acids. CDR1 and CDR2 (germline): SQVTM, ANQGSEA. The chain has TRBV29-1 and TRBJ1-2; 8 positions match TRBD1. This TCR was sampled from a human donor in a cohort sampled during active COVID-19. Sample: peripheral blood. CDR3 nucleotide sequence: TGCAGCGTTGAGGGACAGGTTGGGGGCTACACCTTC. Residues: CSVEGQVGGYTF.